Each of the 19 T cell receptor beta chains below was sequenced from the same sample in a study of Ad26.COV2.S vaccination and SARS-CoV-2 variants. The table came from immunoSEQ multiplex PCR; TCRdb's copy has only in-frame clones and leaves some out. In the table there are roughly 400,000 clones, roughly 87% of which are singletons. The sample's treatment: 15 to 20 received Ad26.COV2.S at low or high dose, single or two shots; roughly five received placebo; per-sample allocation not given. Samples were taken on day 63 after the first vaccine or placebo injection. This sample comprised peripheral blood, obtained in a trial of Ad26.COV2.S vaccine versus placebo. These receptors came from a person aged 18-65 years who received the Ad26.COV2.S COVID-19 vaccine or a placebo.

The CDR3: CASSMVRYNEQFF. The CDR3, as DNA: TGTGCCAGTAGTATGGTACGGTACAATGAGCAGTTCTTC. The chain couples TRBV19 to TRBJ2-1; D unresolved. The CDR3 contains 13 residues. The V gene's germline CDR1 is LNHDA and CDR2 SQIVND (reference sequence). With 3 bases removed from V and 4 bases from J, the gap between germline ends came to 7 bases. The full variable domain, rest sourced from reference TRBV19 and TRBJ2-1, is DGGITQSPKYLFRKEGQNVTLSCEQNLNHDAMYWYRQDPGQGLRLIYYSQIVNDFQKGDIAEGYSVSREKKESFPLTVTSAQKNPTAFYLCASSMVRYNEQFFGPGTRLTVL.

V usage is TRBV18 and J usage is TRBJ2-5; no firm D call. Germline CDR1 reads KGHSH; CDR2 reads LQKENI. The CDR3 spans 16 residues. The V end lost 2 bases, the J end lost 4 bases, and 17 bases lay between the germline ends. The CDR3 sequence is CASSPFWPDNIETQYF. The CDR3 DNA sequence: TGTGCCAGCTCACCATTTTGGCCAGATAACATAGAGACCCAGTACTTC.

The rearrangement links TRBV5-4 to TRBJ1-2, with 7 bases matching TRBD1. This CDR3 contains 15 residues. J lost 6 bases, V lost 6 bases, and 14 bases had no gene match. The germline V gene encodes CDR1 SGHNT and CDR2 YYREEE (reference sequence). The CDR3 sequence is CASTDPRTGGNGYTF. Written as DNA, the CDR3 is TGTGCCAGCACCGATCCACGGACAGGCGGTAATGGCTACACCTTC.

This clone was seen only once. This sequence joins TRBV7-8 and TRBJ2-7; 13 nucleotides align to TRBD2. Trimming cost V 1 base and J 5 bases; bases outside gene matches: 5. CDR3 length: 16 residues. The germline V gene encodes CDR1 SGHVS and CDR2 FQNEAQ. This chain's CDR3 is CASSLGTSGSIHEQYF. The CDR3 coding sequence is TGTGCCAGCAGCTTAGGGACTAGCGGGAGTATCCACGAGCAGTACTTC.

This chain uses TRBV9 with TRBJ1-1; no clear D gene. V shed 0 bases and J shed 5 bases, with 8 bases lying between them. There are 13 residues in the CDR3. Germline lookup yields CDR1 SGDLS and CDR2 YYNGEE. The CDR3, as DNA: TGTGCCAGCAGCGTAGATACAGATACTGAAGCTTTCTTT. Translating gives CASSVDTDTEAFF.

J is TRBJ1-6 and V is TRBV9, with TRBD1 as a possible D gene (5 bases). The CDR3 covers 15 residues. V was shortened by 1 base and J by 7 bases, with 12 bases between the two germline ends. From germline, CDR1 is SGDLS and CDR2 YYNGEE. CDR3 sequence (DNA): TGTGCCAGCAGCGTAATGGGGCAGAGAAATTCACCCCTCCACTTT. Encoded protein: CASSVMGQRNSPLHF.

The gene calls are TRBV5-4 and TRBJ2-4, with 11 nucleotides matching TRBD2. CDR3 length: 13 amino acids. CDR1 is SGHNT, CDR2 YYREEE, per germline (reference sequence). With V trimmed by 0 bases and J by 14 bases, 4 bases remained unmatched. In DNA, the CDR3 is TGTGCCAGCAGCTTGGTACTAGCGGGAGAGAAGTACTTC. Protein product: CASSLVLAGEKYF.

The rearrangement uses TRBV7-3 and TRBJ2-1; 7 bases align to TRBD2. The junction had 4 bases not matched to a gene; V was cut back by 2 bases and J by 3 bases. The CDR3 is 15 residues long. Per the germline V gene, CDR1 is SGHTA and CDR2 is FQGTGA. The CDR3 coding sequence is TGTGCCAGCAGCTTATCCGGACTAGGCTACAATGAGCAGTTCTTC. Translating gives CASSLSGLGYNEQFF.

This clone was picked up a small number of times. This chain connects TRBV5-6 to TRBJ1-5, with D possibly matching TRBD1 (5 bases). CDR1 and CDR2 (germline): SGHDT, YYEEEE. The CDR3 sequence is 16 residues long. Trimming took off 1 base at V and 4 bases at J, with 15 bases between the two ends. CDR3 amino acids: CASSLYAGRRNQPQHF. The CDR3 coding sequence is TGTGCCAGCAGCTTGTATGCAGGGCGTAGGAATCAGCCCCAGCATTTT.

This CDR3 is CATMGQPSSYNEQFF. The CDR3 DNA reads TGTGCCACCATGGGGCAGCCGAGCTCCTACAATGAGCAGTTCTTC. The rearrangement uses TRBV15 and TRBJ2-1; the D gene is possibly TRBD1 (5 bases). The CDR3 length is 15 residues. V dropped 7 bases and J dropped 0 bases, with 13 bases sitting between them. The germline V gene encodes CDR1 LNHNV and CDR2 YYDKDF (reference sequence).

The chain combines TRBV5-4 with TRBJ2-7; 7 nucleotides line up with TRBD1. The CDR3 loop spans 16 amino acids. The germline V gene encodes CDR1 SGHNT and CDR2 YYREEE (reference sequence). V was pared by 3 bases and J by 2 bases, with 11 bases of the junction left unmatched. CDR3 nucleotides: TGTGCCAGCAGCTCCAACACAGGGGAGAATCCCTACGAGCAGTACTTC. It encodes CASSSNTGENPYEQYF.

CDR3 sequence: CATSDLNLPLSGNTIYF. In nucleotides, the CDR3 is TGTGCCACCAGTGATTTAAACCTCCCACTCTCTGGAAACACCATATATTTT. The rearrangement joins TRBV24-1 to TRBJ1-3; D not resolved. Trimming removed 1 base from V and 0 bases from J, with 12 bases in between. CDR1 and CDR2 (germline): KGHDR, SFDVKD. The CDR3 spans 17 residues.

The V gene is TRBV5-1, the J gene TRBJ2-3; 7 bases align to TRBD2. Germline V CDR1 and CDR2: SGHRS, YFSETQ. This CDR3 is 17 amino acids long. V gave up 7 bases and J gave up 1 base; unmatched junction bases: 15. The CDR3 sequence is CASSPGGGSKGTDTQYF. Here the CDR3 DNA reads TGCGCCAGCTCCCCGGGTGGCGGGAGTAAGGGCACAGATACGCAGTATTTT. Drawing the rest from reference TRBV5-1 and TRBJ2-3, the complete variable domain is KAGVTQTPRYLIKTRGQQVTLSCSPISGHRSVSWYQQTPGQGLQFLFEYFSETQRNKGNFPGRFSGRQFSNSRSEMNVSTLELGDSALYLCASSPGGGSKGTDTQYFGPGTRLTVL.

The V gene is TRBV10-3, the J gene TRBJ2-3; 15 bases match TRBD2. CDR1 ENHRY and CDR2 SYGVKD come from the germline V gene. The CDR3 is 16 amino acids. V shed 6 bases, J shed 2 bases, and the junction held 3 bases outside the gene matches. Here the CDR3 reads CAIRGLAGGHTDTQYF. The DNA for the CDR3 is TGTGCCATCAGAGGACTAGCGGGAGGGCACACAGATACGCAGTATTTT.

The V gene is TRBV27, the J gene TRBJ2-5, with a tentative D call TRBD2 (5 bases). The CDR3 sequence is 15 residues long. The V end was cut by 8 bases, the J end by 2 bases, with 18 bases between. The germline V gene has CDR1 MNHEY and CDR2 SMNVEV (reference sequence). CDR3 loop: CASRRGGGLQETQYF. CDR3 nucleotide sequence: TGTGCCAGCCGAAGAGGTGGCGGACTTCAAGAGACCCAGTACTTC.

The chain carries TRBV28 and TRBJ2-3; 11 nucleotides align to TRBD2. After removal of 5 bases from V and 3 bases from J, the junction contained 10 bases not matched to a gene. The germline gives CDR1 MDHEN, CDR2 SYDVKM. The CDR3 consists of 17 residues. CDR3 DNA sequence: TGTGCCAGCAGTCGCCAACTAGCGGGAGTTGGAACAGATACGCAGTATTTT. Encoded protein: CASSRQLAGVGTDTQYF.

This chain joins TRBV7-2 and TRBJ2-1; 11 bases align to TRBD2. Germline CDR1 reads SGHTA; CDR2 reads FQGNSA. The trim removed 4 bases at V and 3 bases at J, leaving 5 bases unmatched. The CDR3 length is 16 residues. The CDR3 DNA sequence: TGTGCCAGCAGCTCCAGACTAGCGGGATACTACAATGAGCAGTTCTTC. Its protein is CASSSRLAGYYNEQFF.

This chain connects TRBV5-1 to TRBJ2-7; 7 bases line up with TRBD2. The CDR3 length is 15 residues. V lost 4 bases to trimming and J lost 2 bases; unmatched junction nucleotides: 9. Germline-derived CDR1 and CDR2 are SGHRS and YFSETQ. CDR3 in DNA: TGCGCCAGCAGCCACACCGGGACTAAACCCTACGAGCAGTACTTC. It yields the protein CASSHTGTKPYEQYF.

V is TRBV30 and J is TRBJ2-5; no firm D call. V dropped 2 bases and J dropped 5 bases, with 12 bases sitting between them. Germline assignment: CDR1 GTSNPN and CDR2 SVGIG (reference sequence). CDR3 size: 13 residues. The CDR3 bases are TGTGCCTGGAGTCGTCGAGTAGGGGAGACCCAGTACTTC. This encodes CAWSRRVGETQYF.